The next 31 T cell receptor beta chains were all read from a single sample in a study of blood T cell repertoires in COVID-19. The assay was immunoSEQ multiplex PCR, and TCRdb's table has in-frame clones only and misses some. The table records about 130,000 clones, around 87% of them present only once. Material: peripheral blood. All receptors derive from a woman aged 55-75 years with acute or convalescent COVID-19.

The chain recombines TRBV4-1 with TRBJ1-1; 11 bases align to TRBD1. With 3 bases clipped from V and 0 bases from J, the junction kept 9 bases outside the gene matches. Germline loops: CDR1 MGHRA, CDR2 YSYEKL. This CDR3 has 18 residues. CDR3 nucleotides: TGCGCCAGCAGCCACCCCGGGACAGGGGGTAAAATGAACACTGAAGCTTTCTTT. Translation gives CASSHPGTGGKMNTEAFF.

The chain combines TRBV2 with TRBJ2-5; TRBD2 agrees at 15 bases. The CDR3 runs 16 residues. Germline V CDR1 and CDR2: SNHLY, FYNNEI. V lost 1 base to trimming and J lost 7 bases; unmatched junction nucleotides: 4. CDR3 in DNA: TGTGCCAGCAGTGAAGGGGGACTAGCGGGAGGCGGGACCCAGTACTTC. It yields the protein CASSEGGLAGGGTQYF. The variable domain in full, completed from reference TRBV2 and TRBJ2-5, reads EPEVTQTPSHQVTQMGQEVILRCVPISNHLYFYWYRQILGQKVEFLVSFYNNEISEKSEIFDDQFSVERPDGSNFTLKIRSTKLEDSAMYFCASSEGGLAGGGTQYFGPGTRLLVL.

This sequence joins TRBV6-5 and TRBJ2-2; no clear D. The CDR3 runs to 13 residues. V gave up 2 bases and J gave up 5 bases, with 6 bases separating them. From germline, CDR1 is MNHEY and CDR2 SVGAGI. This chain's CDR3 is CASSYLFTGELFF. Here the CDR3 DNA reads TGTGCCAGCAGTTACCTATTTACCGGGGAGCTGTTTTTT.

This chain links TRBV6-5 with TRBJ1-2; D perhaps matches TRBD1 (6 bases). The CDR3 consists of 15 residues. V lost 5 bases and J lost 3, with 16 bases in between. The germline CDR1 and CDR2 sequences are MNHEY and SVGAGI. The CDR3 DNA is TGTGCCAGCAGTATGAGGGGGGGCATCCACTATGGCTACACCTTC. It specifies CASSMRGGIHYGYTF.

This clone was seen only a few times. The chain is built from TRBV7-3 and TRBJ2-1; TRBD2 matches at 9 bases. The germline CDR1 and CDR2 sequences are SGHTA and FQGTGA. The CDR3 has 19 amino acids. The trim removed 0 bases at V and 5 bases at J, leaving 14 bases unmatched. CDR3 amino acids: CASSLTSGRSTGKNNEQFF. Written as DNA, the CDR3 is TGTGCCAGCAGCTTAACTAGCGGGAGATCTACTGGGAAAAACAATGAGCAGTTCTTC. Full variable domain (outside the CDR3, taken from reference TRBV7-3 and TRBJ2-1): GAGVSQTPSNKVTEKGKYVELRCDPISGHTALYWYRQSLGQGPEFLIYFQGTGAADDSGLPNDRFFAVRPEGSVSTLKIQRTERGDSAVYLCASSLTSGRSTGKNNEQFFGPGTRLTVL.

The gene calls are TRBV2 and TRBJ2-7; TRBD1 aligns across 9 bases. Germline V gene lookup returns CDR1 SNHLY and CDR2 FYNNEI. J lost 0 bases, V lost 4 bases, and 10 bases had no gene match. This CDR3 is built from 17 residues. The CDR3: CASSAGTGILSSYEQYV. The CDR3 DNA reads as TGTGCCAGCAGTGCGGGGACAGGGATACTAAGCTCCTACGAGCAGTACGTC.

The genes are TRBV7-8 and TRBJ1-5; D is undetermined. The CDR3 is made up of 15 amino acids. The ends were cut back, 2 bases at V and 1 base at J, with 9 bases in the middle. Germline lookup yields CDR1 SGHVS and CDR2 FQNEAQ. The CDR3 nucleotides read TGTGCCAGCAGCTTATCCTCTCAGAGCAATCAGCCCCAGCATTTT. Its protein product is CASSLSSQSNQPQHF. Using reference TRBV7-8 and TRBJ1-5 for the parts outside the CDR3, the full variable domain is GAGVSQSPRYKVAKRGQDVALRCDPISGHVSLFWYQQALGQGPEFLTYFQNEAQLDKSGLPSDRFFAERPEGSVSTLKIQRTQQEDSAVYLCASSLSSQSNQPQHFGDGTRLSIL.

The chain is built from TRBV29-1 and TRBJ1-1; 7 bases agree with TRBD1. The V gene end was trimmed by 5 bases and the J gene end by 6 bases; junction bases not matched to a gene: 9. The CDR3 spans 13 residues. Germline V gene sequence: CDR1 SQVTM, CDR2 ANQGSEA. The CDR3 here is CSVRRTGYPEAFF. DNA for the CDR3: TGCAGCGTTAGGAGGACAGGTTACCCTGAAGCTTTCTTT.

This clone appeared once. Other DNA sequences in the same sample also yield this CDR3. This rearrangement joins TRBV4-2 to TRBJ2-7; possibly TRBD2 for D (6 bases). V was cut by 0 bases and J by 3 bases, with 9 bases left in between. This CDR3 is 14 amino acids long. CDR1 LGHNA and CDR2 YNFKEQ come from the germline V gene. CDR3 coding DNA: TGTGCCAGCAGCCAAGATTCCGGGAGCTACGAGCAGTACTTC. Protein: CASSQDSGSYEQYF.

V usage is TRBV7-8 and J usage is TRBJ1-2, with 7 bases matching TRBD1. Per germline, CDR1 SGHVS and CDR2 FQNEAQ. This CDR3 has 15 residues. The junction had 12 bases not matched to a gene; V was cut back by 6 bases and J by 5 bases. CDR3 in DNA: TGTGCCAGCAGTTTGAGGACAGGACCCTTTTATGGCTACACCTTC. It specifies CASSLRTGPFYGYTF.

This clone was picked up one time. The genes are TRBV28 and TRBJ1-1, with no clear D. CDR3 length: 14 residues. With 5 bases removed from V and 6 bases from J, the gap between germline ends came to 16 bases. Germline CDR1 and CDR2: MDHEN and SYDVKM. CDR3 amino acids: CASSPSRSGSEAFF. The CDR3 DNA reads TGTGCCAGCAGTCCTTCGCGGTCGGGATCTGAAGCTTTCTTT.

The genes are TRBV2 and TRBJ2-2, with a weak D call TRBD2 (6 bases). This CDR3 comprises 16 residues. Germline loops: CDR1 SNHLY, CDR2 FYNNEI. V shed 6 bases and J shed 2 bases, with 16 bases lying between them. The CDR3 DNA sequence: TGTGCCAGCAGCTTCACCGGGACTTCCAACACCGGGGAGCTGTTTTTT. Translated: CASSFTGTSNTGELFF.

This clone has just a few counts. The chain uses TRBV27 and TRBJ2-6; TRBD1 is a possible D gene (6 bases). V was clipped by 5 bases and J by 1 base, with 9 bases between them. There are 15 residues in the CDR3. Germline V gene data show CDR1 as MNHEY and CDR2 as SMNVEV (reference sequence). CDR3 residues: CASSQGTSGANVLTF. DNA of the CDR3: TGTGCCAGCAGTCAGGGGACATCTGGGGCCAACGTCCTGACTTTC.

The chain is built from TRBV6-4 and TRBJ2-6, with D hard to call. There are 14 residues in the CDR3. Trimming left V 4 bases short and J 0 bases short, with 4 bases between. Germline lookup yields CDR1 MRHNA and CDR2 SNTAGT. For the CDR3, the DNA is TGTGCCAGCAGTGTAGCCTCTGGGGCCAACGTCCTGACTTTC. Its translation is CASSVASGANVLTF.

This clone was seen a single time. The chain has TRBV18 and TRBJ1-5; TRBD1 is a possible D gene (5 bases). Trimming left V 5 bases short and J 2 bases short, with 16 bases between. From germline, CDR1 is KGHSH and CDR2 LQKENI. This CDR3 has 16 amino acids. CDR3 sequence (DNA): TGTGCCAGCTCAAGTCGGGGGGGAACCGGCAATCAGCCCCAGCATTTT. This sequence encodes CASSSRGGTGNQPQHF.

V gene TRBV5-8 combines with J gene TRBJ2-2, with a possible D match to TRBD1 (5 bases). Between the trimmed V and J ends, which lost 4 bases and 5 bases, there was a span of 15 bases. The germline V gene has CDR1 SGHTS and CDR2 YDEGEE. This CDR3 contains 15 residues. The CDR3 DNA is TGTGCCAGCAGCCCTGGAGTGACAGCTACCGGGGAGCTGTTTTTT. Encoded protein: CASSPGVTATGELFF. The full variable domain, completed using reference TRBV5-8 and TRBJ2-2, is EAGVTQSPTHLIKTRGQQATLRCSPISGHTSVYWYQQALGLGLQFLLWYDEGEERNRGNFPPRFSGRQFPNYSSELNVNALELEDSALYLCASSPGVTATGELFFGEGSRLTVL.

V and J are TRBV7-8 and TRBJ1-3; 8 nucleotides agree with TRBD1. CDR1 and CDR2 from the germline V gene are SGHVS and FQNEAQ. Germline trimming cut 0 bases from V and 2 bases from J; bases unmatched to any gene: 3. There are 16 residues in the CDR3. The CDR3 reads CASSLALTGAGNTIYF. CDR3 sequence (DNA): TGTGCCAGCAGCTTAGCCCTGACAGGGGCTGGAAACACCATATATTTT.

This clone was seen once. The chain employs TRBV7-9 and TRBJ1-6, with D hard to call. The V gene's germline CDR1 is SEHNR and CDR2 FQNEAQ (reference sequence). The CDR3 is 14 amino acids. With 4 bases removed from V and 4 bases from J, the gap between germline ends came to 8 bases. The CDR3 region has the DNA TGTGCCAGCAGCTCCAGCGGGTATAATTCACCCCTCCACTTT. Translating gives CASSSSGYNSPLHF.

The chain joins TRBV2 to TRBJ1-1; TRBD1 is a possible D gene (5 bases). The CDR3 covers 15 residues. The V gene lost 5 bases and the J gene lost 1 base, with 14 bases spanning the gap. CDR1 and CDR2 (germline): SNHLY, FYNNEI. CDR3 in DNA: TGTGCCAGCAGTCCAGAGGGACTAAAGAACACTGAAGCTTTCTTT. Translated: CASSPEGLKNTEAFF.

This clone came up once. The gene calls are TRBV5-1 and TRBJ1-2; 9 bases line up with TRBD1. The CDR3 spans 13 residues. Trimming at V came to 6 bases and at J to 5 bases, leaving 5 bases not matched to a gene. Germline CDR1 and CDR2: SGHRS and YFSETQ. CDR3 DNA: TGCGCCAGCAACGACGGACAGGGGTATGGCTACACCTTC. Protein sequence: CASNDGQGYGYTF.

The chain links TRBV7-2 to TRBJ2-5; D perhaps matches TRBD1 (5 bases). Germline assignment: CDR1 SGHTA and CDR2 FQGNSA. This CDR3 comprises 14 residues. Trimming took 1 base from V and 9 from J, leaving 15 bases between them. The CDR3 DNA follows: TGTGCCAGCAGCTTAGACGCCTCAACCAGGGCCCAGTACTTC. This sequence encodes CASSLDASTRAQYF.

This clone was found once. This sequence joins TRBV7-8 and TRBJ1-4; unclear D gene. This CDR3 has 15 amino acids. The germline V and J ends were trimmed by 1 base and 7 bases, with 13 bases remaining between them. Germline V gene sequence: CDR1 SGHVS, CDR2 FQNEAQ. DNA for the CDR3: TGTGCCAGCAGCTTAGGTCGGGGTATAGGTGAAAAACTGTTTTTT. Residues: CASSLGRGIGEKLFF.

V and J are TRBV28 and TRBJ1-5; 8 bases match TRBD1. Unmatched junction bases numbered 6, after V lost 5 bases and J lost 6 bases. The length of the CDR3 is 14 residues. Germline lookup yields CDR1 MDHEN and CDR2 SYDVKM. CDR3 DNA: TGTGCCAGCAGTCTGACAGGGGTGGGTCAGCCCCAGCATTTT. Its protein product is CASSLTGVGQPQHF.

The chain joins TRBV5-4 to TRBJ1-1; no reliable D call. Trimming stripped 2 bases from V and 6 bases from J, with 5 bases between. The CDR3 sequence is 11 residues long. Germline V lookup: CDR1 SGHNT, CDR2 YYREEE (reference sequence). CDR3 residues: CASSLRAEAFF. CDR3 coding DNA: TGTGCCAGCAGCTTACGGGCTGAAGCTTTCTTT.

The chain has TRBV7-9 and TRBJ2-3, with 9 bases aligning to TRBD1. The CDR3 is 17 amino acids. The V gene end was trimmed by 6 bases and the J gene end by 4 bases; junction bases not matched to a gene: 14. CDR1 is SEHNR and CDR2 is FQNEAQ in the germline V gene (reference sequence). CDR3 in amino acids: CASSRHPGQGYPDTQYF. CDR3 sequence (DNA): TGTGCCAGCAGTCGACACCCGGGACAGGGTTATCCAGATACGCAGTATTTT.

This clone was observed a single time. The J gene is TRBJ1-2, the V gene TRBV19; 12 bases map to TRBD1. CDR1 is LNHDA and CDR2 is SQIVND in the germline V gene (reference sequence). The V segment lost 3 bases and the J segment 8 bases; nucleotides outside the gene matches: 7. This CDR3 comprises 15 residues. The CDR3 region has the DNA TGTGCCAGTAGTATGGGGGACAGGGGGCTGTGGGGCTACACCTTC. Amino acids: CASSMGDRGLWGYTF.

V and J are TRBV25-1 and TRBJ1-5; D unclear. The ends were cut back, 4 bases at V and 3 bases at J, with 13 bases in the middle. This CDR3 is built from 15 residues. Germline lookup yields CDR1 MGHDK and CDR2 SYGVNS. CDR3 DNA: TGTGCCAGCAGTGGAGGAGTAGCGCACAATCAGCCCCAGCATTTT. Protein product: CASSGGVAHNQPQHF.

This sequence joins TRBV3-1 (or the pseudogene TRBV3-2) and TRBJ2-1; D not resolved. CDR1 is LGHDT, CDR2 YNNKEL, per germline (reference sequence). The V and J ends lost 0 bases and 7 bases respectively, with 4 bases between them. The CDR3 sequence is 12 residues long. CDR3 amino acids: CASSQDRNEQFF. In nucleotides, the CDR3 is TGTGCCAGCAGCCAAGATCGGAATGAGCAGTTCTTC.

The rearrangement links TRBV11-2 to TRBJ1-1; no definite D call. Looked up from germline, CDR1 is SGHAT and CDR2 is FQNNGV. The CDR3 totals 16 residues. Trimming took off 5 bases at V and 2 bases at J, with 18 bases between the two ends. The CDR3 is CASSLPFRVRNTEAFF. As DNA, the CDR3 is TGTGCCAGCAGCCTCCCCTTTCGTGTGAGAAACACTGAAGCTTTCTTT.

This clone came up a few times. This chain uses TRBV4-1 with TRBJ1-2, with TRBD1 matching over 8 bases. Germline trimming cut 6 bases from V and 3 bases from J; bases unmatched to any gene: 6. The V gene's germline CDR1 is MGHRA and CDR2 YSYEKL. This CDR3 comprises 14 residues. CDR3 residues: CASRDRAADYGYTF. The CDR3 region has the DNA TGCGCCAGCAGGGACAGGGCCGCTGACTATGGCTACACCTTC.

The chain recombines TRBV27 with TRBJ2-7, with TRBD1 matching over 8 bases. CDR3 length: 18 amino acids. J gave up 2 bases and V 7 bases, and 19 bases lay outside the gene matches. Per the germline V gene, CDR1 is MNHEY and CDR2 is SMNVEV (reference sequence). The CDR3 loop reads CASMKPGQENPVTYEQYV. CDR3 DNA: TGTGCCAGCATGAAACCGGGACAGGAGAACCCTGTGACCTACGAGCAGTACGTC.